Each of the 26 T cell receptor beta chains below was sequenced from the same sample in a study of early T cells in non-severe SARS-CoV-2 infection. TCRdb reprocessed the 5' RACE reads via MiXCR and lists one record per CDR3 protein. The sample gives approximately 27,000 distinct CDR3 sequences, approximately 4.2% of which show up once; about 12% is in the top ten. What was sequenced was whole blood. The receptors were gathered from an adult who was a healthcare worker with PCR-confirmed SARS-CoV-2 infection or an uninfected control (not recorded which).

The rearrangement joins TRBV5-1 to TRBJ1-3; D remains ambiguous. The CDR3 contains 14 residues. V was clipped by 0 bases and J by 10 bases, with 14 bases between them. Germline CDR1 reads SGHRS; CDR2 reads YFSETQ. The CDR3 region has the DNA TGCGCCAGCAGCTTGGGGGTCGTCGGAGGAACCATATATTTT. Translating gives CASSLGVVGGTIYF.

This clonotype has a count of ten or more. This chain joins TRBV18 and TRBJ2-6; 9 positions agree with TRBD1. Trimming cost V 6 bases and J 3 bases; bases outside gene matches: 27. The germline CDR1 and CDR2 sequences are KGHSH and LQKENI. The CDR3 has 23 residues. CDR3 in DNA: TGTGCCAGCTCGCTGAACGGACCGGGACAGGGACCCCCCAAGTCCATTGGGGCCAACGTCCTGACTTTC. Amino acid sequence: CASSLNGPGQGPPKSIGANVLTF.

A few counts support this clonotype. The chain joins TRBV2 to TRBJ2-7, with TRBD1 matching 8 bases. Germline CDR1 is SNHLY and CDR2 is FYNNEI. Germline trimming cut 4 bases from V and 6 bases from J; bases unmatched to any gene: 11. This CDR3 has 15 residues. As DNA, the CDR3 is TGTGCCAGCAGTGGATCCCTTGGGACAGGTACCGAGCAGTACTTC. Its protein product is CASSGSLGTGTEQYF.

This clonotype has a count of ten or more. The chain links TRBV18 to TRBJ2-7; 7 bases line up with TRBD1. V gave up 3 bases and J gave up 3 bases; unmatched junction bases: 2. Germline V gene lookup returns CDR1 KGHSH and CDR2 LQKENI. This CDR3 contains 13 residues. CDR3 residues: CASSPAGGYEQYF. The CDR3 nucleotides are TGTGCCAGCTCACCGGCAGGGGGCTACGAGCAGTACTTC.

This clonotype was recorded a few times. The chain combines TRBV7-3 with TRBJ2-1; D gene unclear. The CDR3 sequence is 13 residues long. CDR1 is SGHTA and CDR2 is FQGTGA in the germline V gene. Trimming removed 5 bases from V and 8 bases from J, with 13 bases in between. The CDR3 DNA follows: TGTGCCAGCAGCCTTAACTCGGTAGATGAGCAGTTCTTC. As protein: CASSLNSVDEQFF. Together with reference TRBV7-3 and TRBJ2-1, the CDR3 gives the full variable domain: GAGVSQTPSNKVTEKGKYVELRCDPISGHTALYWYRQSLGQGPEFLIYFQGTGAADDSGLPNDRFFAVRPEGSVSTLKIQRTERGDSAVYLCASSLNSVDEQFFGPGTRLTVL.

This clonotype was picked up a small number of times. V is TRBV5-5 and J is TRBJ1-2; D remains ambiguous. The germline gives CDR1 SGHKS, CDR2 YYEKEE (reference sequence). This CDR3 spans 14 amino acids. V was trimmed by 3 bases and J by 4 bases, leaving 13 bases between them. This CDR3 reads CASSYHSPSYGYTF. DNA for the CDR3: TGTGCCAGCAGCTACCATTCCCCGTCCTATGGCTACACCTTC. Looking up the rest from reference TRBV5-5 and TRBJ1-2 gives the full variable domain: DAGVTQSPTHLIKTRGQQVTLRCSPISGHKSVSWYQQVLGQGPQFIFQYYEKEERGRGNFPDRFSARQFPNYSSELNVNALLLGDSALYLCASSYHSPSYGYTFGSGTRLTVV.

Many counts were recorded for this clonotype. The chain has TRBV29-1 and TRBJ2-2, with D uncertain. Looked up from germline, CDR1 is SQVTM and CDR2 is ANQGSEA. V shed 4 bases and J shed 1 base, with 16 bases lying between them. The CDR3 is made up of 16 amino acids. The CDR3 spells CSVVLRRSRNTGELFF. The CDR3 bases are TGCAGCGTTGTTCTCCGCAGGTCTCGGAACACCGGGGAGCTGTTTTTT.

This clonotype was seen at least ten times. The genes are TRBV5-1 and TRBJ1-6; 10 nucleotides agree with TRBD1. J gave up 10 bases and V 2 bases, and 3 bases lay outside the gene matches. Germline V gene sequence: CDR1 SGHRS, CDR2 YFSETQ. There are 14 residues in the CDR3. CDR3 nucleotides: TGCGCCAGCAGCTTCGGACAGGGGGACTCACCCCTCCACTTT. Residues: CASSFGQGDSPLHF.

This clonotype appeared many times. The chain uses TRBV9 and TRBJ1-6; D uncertain. This CDR3 has 13 amino acids. Germline lookup yields CDR1 SGDLS and CDR2 YYNGEE. Trimming took 4 bases from V and 14 from J, leaving 16 bases between them. The chain's CDR3 is CASSLKFGEALHF. DNA for the CDR3: TGTGCCAGCAGCCTTAAATTCGGGGAGGCCCTCCACTTT.

The sample holds many counts of this clonotype. This chain uses TRBV12-3 or TRBV12-4 with TRBJ2-2; the D gene could be TRBD1 or TRBD2 (6 bases each). Trimming took 8 bases from V and 7 from J, leaving 20 bases between them. There are 15 residues in the CDR3. CDR3 residues: CASGLTNGGNGELFF. In nucleotides, the CDR3 is TGTGCCAGCGGCCTGACCAACGGGGGCAACGGGGAGCTGTTTTTT.

This sequence joins TRBV29-1 and TRBJ2-3, with 8 bases fitting TRBD1. V shed 6 bases and J 5 bases; nucleotides not matched to a gene: 1. Germline V gene lookup returns CDR1 SQVTM and CDR2 ANQGSEA. The CDR3 covers 11 residues. The CDR3 loop reads CSVDREDTQYF. CDR3 nucleotide sequence: TGCAGCGTGGACAGGGAAGATACGCAGTATTTT.

The chain uses TRBV19 and TRBJ1-6; D gene uncertain. Per germline, CDR1 LNHDA and CDR2 SQIVND (reference sequence). V dropped 9 bases and J dropped 7 bases, with 19 bases sitting between them. The CDR3 extends over 15 amino acids. CDR3 in DNA: TGTGCCAGCCAGGCAACCGGGCAGACCAATTCACCCCTCCACTTT. This codes for CASQATGQTNSPLHF.

The chain recombines TRBV5-1 with TRBJ2-1, with 9 bases matching TRBD2. The CDR3 spans 17 residues. Trimming cost V 4 bases and J 0 bases; bases outside gene matches: 8. Germline CDR1 SGHRS, CDR2 YFSETQ. The DNA of the CDR3 is TGCGCCAGCAGCCTTGAACCAGCGGGAGGCTCCTACAATGAGCAGTTCTTC. Protein sequence: CASSLEPAGGSYNEQFF.

The rearrangement links TRBV7-3 to TRBJ1-1; D perhaps matches TRBD1 (5 bases). Trimming removed 1 base from V and 7 bases from J, with 10 bases in between. The CDR3 is made up of 13 amino acids. Germline V CDR1 and CDR2: SGHTA, FQGTGA. The chain's CDR3 is CASSLSRDDEAFF. DNA for the CDR3: TGTGCCAGCAGCTTAAGCAGGGACGATGAAGCTTTCTTT. Combining the CDR3 with reference TRBV7-3 and TRBJ1-1 gives the whole variable domain GAGVSQTPSNKVTEKGKYVELRCDPISGHTALYWYRQSLGQGPEFLIYFQGTGAADDSGLPNDRFFAVRPEGSVSTLKIQRTERGDSAVYLCASSLSRDDEAFFGQGTRLTVV.

This clonotype was recorded at least ten times. The chain is built from TRBV6-5 and TRBJ2-3; TRBD1 matches at 9 bases. CDR1 and CDR2 from the germline V gene are MNHEY and SVGAGI. The CDR3 is 19 amino acids. V lost 3 bases to trimming and J lost 1 base; unmatched junction nucleotides: 14. The CDR3 reads CASSYSEGIRTGGTDTQYF. CDR3 nucleotides: TGTGCCAGCAGTTATTCGGAAGGAATAAGGACAGGGGGCACAGATACGCAGTATTTT.

This clonotype has more than one count but fewer than ten. V usage is TRBV4-2 and J usage is TRBJ1-6; no definite D call. The germline V gene has CDR1 LGHNA and CDR2 YNFKEQ. V dropped 0 bases and J dropped 7 bases, with 13 bases sitting between them. The CDR3 runs 16 residues. The DNA of the CDR3 is TGTGCCAGCAGCCAAGAACAGCTACTGCCGAATTCACCCCTCCACTTT. This codes for CASSQEQLLPNSPLHF.

This clonotype was detected ten times or more. This chain uses TRBV7-2 with TRBJ2-3, with 11 bases that match TRBD2. Per the germline V gene, CDR1 is SGHTA and CDR2 is FQGNSA. The ends lost 1 base at V and 4 bases at J; junction bases unmatched: 4. The CDR3 is 16 amino acids. The CDR3 DNA reads TGTGCCAGCAGCTTAGTAGGGACTAGCGGCGCAGATACGCAGTATTTT. It specifies CASSLVGTSGADTQYF. The whole variable domain, remainder taken from reference TRBV7-2 and TRBJ2-3, is GAGVSQSPSNKVTEKGKDVELRCDPISGHTALYWYRQSLGQGLEFLIYFQGNSAPDKSGLPSDRFSAERTGGSVSTLTIQRTQQEDSAVYLCASSLVGTSGADTQYFGPGTRLTVL.

At least ten counts were recorded for this clonotype. The rearrangement uses TRBV7-8 and TRBJ2-3; TRBD2 matches 9 bases. The CDR3 extends over 18 amino acids. J gave up 0 bases and V 3 bases, and 10 bases lay outside the gene matches. CDR1 is SGHVS and CDR2 is FQNEAQ in the germline V gene. CDR3 amino acids: CASSFPRLAGPSTDTQYF. The CDR3 DNA sequence: TGTGCCAGCAGCTTCCCGAGGCTAGCGGGACCTAGCACAGATACGCAGTATTTT.

This clonotype has more than one count but fewer than ten. The genes are TRBV5-1 and TRBJ2-6; D is ambiguous. Trimming took 1 base from V and 1 from J, leaving 12 bases between them. The CDR3 is 17 residues long. CDR1 SGHRS and CDR2 YFSETQ come from the germline V gene. CDR3 sequence (DNA): TGCGCCAGCAGCTTGACGCCGCGTGCGTCTGGGGCCAACGTCCTGACTTTC. Its protein product is CASSLTPRASGANVLTF.

In this sample, this clonotype turned up many times. The chain has TRBV7-7 and TRBJ2-3; D is undetermined. The germline V gene has CDR1 SSHAT and CDR2 FNYEAQ (reference sequence). The length of the CDR3 is 13 residues. V was trimmed by 0 bases and J by 2 bases, leaving 3 bases between them. The CDR3 nucleotides are TGTGCCAGCAGCTTAGCTATCACAGATACGCAGTATTTT. Its protein is CASSLAITDTQYF. The whole variable domain, filled in from reference TRBV7-7 and TRBJ2-3, reads GAGVSQSPRYKVTKRGQDVTLRCDPISSHATLYWYQQALGQGPEFLTYFNYEAQPDKSGLPSDRFSAERPEGSISTLTIQRTEQRDSAMYRCASSLAITDTQYFGPGTRLTVL.

This clonotype was counted ten times or more. This chain uses TRBV7-9 with TRBJ1-4; unclear D gene. Trimming removed 1 base at V and 11 bases at J, with 20 bases between. The CDR3 is 16 residues long. CDR1 is SEHNR, CDR2 FQNEAQ, per germline (reference sequence). CDR3 nucleotide sequence: TGTGCCAGCAGCTTAGGAGGGATGACCTCCTCGGGGAAACTGTTTTTT. Protein product: CASSLGGMTSSGKLFF.

Many counts were recorded for this clonotype. This rearrangement joins TRBV19 to TRBJ2-7; D possibly corresponds to TRBD2 (5 bases). CDR1 and CDR2 from the germline V gene are LNHDA and SQIVND (reference sequence). V lost 1 base and J lost 0, with 10 bases in between. The CDR3 length is 15 residues. The CDR3 reads CASSIGSVNSYEQYF. DNA for the CDR3: TGTGCCAGTAGTATAGGTAGCGTCAACTCCTACGAGCAGTACTTC.

The table lists this clonotype with a few counts. The rearrangement uses TRBV4-1 and TRBJ1-2; D unclear. Germline CDR1 and CDR2: MGHRA and YSYEKL. The CDR3 sequence is 15 residues long. V was trimmed by 5 bases and J by 3 bases, leaving 16 bases between them. The CDR3 is CASSRMHRADYGYTF. DNA for the CDR3: TGCGCCAGCAGCAGAATGCACCGCGCGGACTATGGCTACACCTTC.

Regarding this clonotype: Possible read error: a much larger clone is one base away. The chain recombines TRBV2 with TRBJ1-4; D is ambiguous. V was shortened by 4 bases and J by 7 bases, with 16 bases between the two germline ends. CDR3 length: 15 amino acids. From germline, CDR1 is SNHLY and CDR2 FYNNEI. The DNA for the CDR3 is TGTGCCAGCAGTGCTTTGGAGCGGACGGCTGAAAAACTGTTTTTT. Translated: CASSALERTAEKLFF.

This clonotype was found many times. V is TRBV6-5 and J is TRBJ2-1, with TRBD1 identical over 7 bases. This CDR3 spans 14 amino acids. Per germline, CDR1 MNHEY and CDR2 SVGAGI. V was pared by 2 bases and J by 11 bases, with 9 bases of the junction left unmatched. CDR3 sequence reads: CASSYPGQDRKQFF. The CDR3 DNA reads TGTGCCAGCAGTTACCCCGGACAGGATCGAAAGCAGTTCTTC.

This clonotype was observed many times. The J gene is TRBJ2-7, the V gene TRBV28; 8 nucleotides align to TRBD1. CDR3 length: 14 amino acids. V lost 6 bases, J lost 2 bases, and 6 bases stayed unmatched. Germline V gene lookup returns CDR1 MDHEN and CDR2 SYDVKM. CDR3 in DNA: TGTGCCAGCAGGTTGACAGGGGCTGCCTACGAGCAGTACTTC. As protein: CASRLTGAAYEQYF.